This T cell receptor (beta chain) came from a study of technical replicates of blood from a handful of donors. V trimming: 3 bases; J trimming: 4 bases; junction bases outside the gene matches: 8. Germline CDR1 reads SGHVS; CDR2 reads FQNEAQ. The CDR3 is 16 residues long. TCRdb's copy holds only in-frame clones and misses some; the assay was immunoSEQ multiplex PCR. The sample includes around 95,000 clones, approximately 94% of them seen just once. The sequence derives from a human donor in good health. V usage is TRBV7-8 and J usage is TRBJ2-1; 8 positions match TRBD2. The sample taken for sequencing was T cells isolated from PBMCs. The chain's CDR3 is CASSLTWRGDYNEQFF. As DNA, the CDR3 is TGTGCCAGCAGCTTGACCTGGCGGGGGGATTACAATGAGCAGTTCTTC.